This T cell receptor (beta chain) was found in a study of response to subunit inactivated influenza vaccine. Each CDR3 protein is one row after TCRdb ran MiXCR on the RT-PCR reads. The data show over 650,000 distinct CDR3 sequences, with about 18% seen just once and approximately 10% held by the top ten. On this clonotype itself: The target antigen is unknown. One end of the junction varies from germline; a read error may be responsible.

Study results and limitations: Authors proposed each seasonal influenza vaccination draws in few new T cells.

The CDR3 runs 18 residues. Germline V gene sequence: CDR1 SGHVS, CDR2 FNYEAQ. The sequenced sample was PBMCs from blood, obtained roughly 5 days after vaccination. The V gene is TRBV7-6, the J gene TRBJ1-1, with D perhaps TRBD1 (5 bases). The TCR sequence derives from a man aged 45 to 65 who received an inactivated influenza vaccine. CDR3 protein: CASSFGGYLGQTNTEASF. CDR3 nucleotide sequence: TGTGCCAGCAGCTTTGGGGGGTACCTCGGCCAAACGAACACTGAAGCTTCCTTT.